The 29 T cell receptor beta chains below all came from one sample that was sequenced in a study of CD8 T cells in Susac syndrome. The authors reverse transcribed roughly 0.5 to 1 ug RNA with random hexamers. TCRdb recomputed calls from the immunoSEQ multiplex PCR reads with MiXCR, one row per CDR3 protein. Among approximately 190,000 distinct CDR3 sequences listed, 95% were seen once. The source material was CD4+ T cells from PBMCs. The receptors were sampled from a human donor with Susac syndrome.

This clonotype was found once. As DNA, the CDR3 is TGTGCCAGCAGCTTCTCTAGCGGGGGTACCGGGGAGCTGTTTTTT. Its translation is CASSFSSGGTGELFF. The J gene is TRBJ2-2, the V gene TRBV7-8; 10 bases map to TRBD2. The germline CDR1 and CDR2 sequences are SGHVS and FQNEAQ. The CDR3 covers 15 residues. Losses at the gene ends were 3 bases for V and 5 bases for J; bases not matched to a gene: 3.

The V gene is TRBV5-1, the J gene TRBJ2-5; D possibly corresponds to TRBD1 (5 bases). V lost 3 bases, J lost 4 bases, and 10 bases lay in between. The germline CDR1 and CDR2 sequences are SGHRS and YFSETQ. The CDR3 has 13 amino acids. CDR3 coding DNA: TGCGCCAGCAGCTCGACAGATCGAGAGACCCAGTACTTC. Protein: CASSSTDRETQYF.

The CDR3 sequence is CSAFSGRGYTF. The CDR3 nucleotides read TGCAGTGCTTTCTCAGGACGGGGCTACACCTTC. The gene calls are TRBV20-1 and TRBJ1-2; D is undetermined. CDR1 and CDR2 from the germline V gene are DFQATT and SNEGSKA (reference sequence). The CDR3 is made up of 11 amino acids. V lost 5 bases and J 8 bases, leaving 12 bases between the germline ends.

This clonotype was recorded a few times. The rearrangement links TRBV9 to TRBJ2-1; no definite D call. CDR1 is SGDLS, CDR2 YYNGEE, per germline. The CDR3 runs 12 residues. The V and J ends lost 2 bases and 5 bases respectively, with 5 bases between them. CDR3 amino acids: CASSVMDNEQFF. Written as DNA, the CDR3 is TGTGCCAGCAGCGTTATGGACAATGAGCAGTTCTTC.

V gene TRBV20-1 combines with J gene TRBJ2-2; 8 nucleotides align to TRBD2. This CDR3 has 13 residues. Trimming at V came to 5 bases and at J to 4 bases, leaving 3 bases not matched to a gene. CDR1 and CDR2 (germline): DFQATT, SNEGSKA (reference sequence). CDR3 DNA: TGCAGTGCTCCGGGGGGGCTCACCGGGGAGCTGTTTTTT. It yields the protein CSAPGGLTGELFF.

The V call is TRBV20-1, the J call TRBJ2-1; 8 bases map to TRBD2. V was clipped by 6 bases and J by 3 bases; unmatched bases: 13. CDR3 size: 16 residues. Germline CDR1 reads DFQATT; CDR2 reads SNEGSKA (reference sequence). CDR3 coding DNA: TGCAGTGCCCCGCCCGCCGGAAGCGGGGGCTACAATGAGCAGTTCTTC. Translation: CSAPPAGSGGYNEQFF.

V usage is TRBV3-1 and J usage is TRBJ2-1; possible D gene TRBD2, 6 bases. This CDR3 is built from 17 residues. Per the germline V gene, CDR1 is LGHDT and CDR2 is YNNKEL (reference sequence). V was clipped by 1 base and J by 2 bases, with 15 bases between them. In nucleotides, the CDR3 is TGTGCCAGCAGCCAAGGAGGTCCTAGCGTGACCTACAATGAGCAGTTCTTC. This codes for CASSQGGPSVTYNEQFF.

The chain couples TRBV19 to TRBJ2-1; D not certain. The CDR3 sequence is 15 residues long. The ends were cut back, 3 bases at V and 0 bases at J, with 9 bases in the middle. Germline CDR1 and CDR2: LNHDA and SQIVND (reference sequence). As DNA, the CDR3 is TGTGCCAGTAGTATTCTCCTGAGCTCCTACAATGAGCAGTTCTTC. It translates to CASSILLSSYNEQFF.

CDR3 in amino acids: CSVRLRSGRNEQFF. In nucleotides, the CDR3 is TGCAGCGTTCGGTTACGGTCGGGGCGGAATGAGCAGTTCTTC. The chain employs TRBV29-1 and TRBJ2-1; D is perhaps TRBD1 or TRBD2 (5 bases each). CDR1 and CDR2 from the germline V gene are SQVTM and ANQGSEA. V lost 5 bases, J lost 7 bases, and 18 bases lay in between. The CDR3 sequence is 14 residues long.

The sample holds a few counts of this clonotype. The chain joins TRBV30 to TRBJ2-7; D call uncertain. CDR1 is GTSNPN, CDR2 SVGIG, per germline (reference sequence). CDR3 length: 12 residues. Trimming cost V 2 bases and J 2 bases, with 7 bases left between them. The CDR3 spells CAWSRIAYEQYF. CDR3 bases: TGTGCCTGGAGTCGAATCGCCTACGAGCAGTACTTC.

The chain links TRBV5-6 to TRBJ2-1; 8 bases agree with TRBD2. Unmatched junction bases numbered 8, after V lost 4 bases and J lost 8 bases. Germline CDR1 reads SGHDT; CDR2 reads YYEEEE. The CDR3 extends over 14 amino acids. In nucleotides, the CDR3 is TGTGCCAGCAGCCGCGGGGGGAGTTTCTATGAGCAGTTCTTC. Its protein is CASSRGGSFYEQFF.

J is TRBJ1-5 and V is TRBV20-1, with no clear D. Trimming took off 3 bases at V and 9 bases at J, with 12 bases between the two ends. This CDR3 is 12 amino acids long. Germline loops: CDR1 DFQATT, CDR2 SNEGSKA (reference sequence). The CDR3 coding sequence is TGCAGTGCTAGGGATGACTTTGGGCCCCAGCATTTT. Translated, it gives CSARDDFGPQHF.

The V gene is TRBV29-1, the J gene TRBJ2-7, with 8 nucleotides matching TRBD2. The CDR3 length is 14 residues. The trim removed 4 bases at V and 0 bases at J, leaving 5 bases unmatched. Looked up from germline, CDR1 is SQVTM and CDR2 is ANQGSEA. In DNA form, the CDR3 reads TGCAGCGTTGTTCGGGGGGGAGTCTCCTACGAGCAGTACTTC. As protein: CSVVRGGVSYEQYF.

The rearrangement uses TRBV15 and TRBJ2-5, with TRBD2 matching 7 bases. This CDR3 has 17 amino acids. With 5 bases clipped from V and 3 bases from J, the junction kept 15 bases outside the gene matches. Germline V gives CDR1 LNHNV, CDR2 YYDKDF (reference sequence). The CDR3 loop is CATSPYPLAGREETQYF. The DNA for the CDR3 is TGTGCCACCAGCCCCTACCCGTTGGCGGGGAGGGAAGAGACCCAGTACTTC.

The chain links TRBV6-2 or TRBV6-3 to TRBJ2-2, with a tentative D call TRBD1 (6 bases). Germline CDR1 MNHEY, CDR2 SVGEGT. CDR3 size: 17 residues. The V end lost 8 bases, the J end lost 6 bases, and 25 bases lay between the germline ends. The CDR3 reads CASGNRDTGTKPGELFF. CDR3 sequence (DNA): TGTGCCAGCGGAAACCGGGACACGGGGACCAAACCCGGGGAGCTGTTTTTT.

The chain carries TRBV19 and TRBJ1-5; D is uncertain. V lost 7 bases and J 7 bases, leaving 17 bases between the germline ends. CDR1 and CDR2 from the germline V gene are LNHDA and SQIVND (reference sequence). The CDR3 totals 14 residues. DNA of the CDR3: TGTGCCAGTACTACCTACAGAGACTCACAGCCCCAGCATTTT. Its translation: CASTTYRDSQPQHF.

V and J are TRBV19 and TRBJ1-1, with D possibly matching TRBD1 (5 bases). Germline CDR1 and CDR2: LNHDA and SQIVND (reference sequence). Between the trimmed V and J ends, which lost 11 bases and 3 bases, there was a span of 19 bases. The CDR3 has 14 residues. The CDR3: CACGTGNWDTEAFF. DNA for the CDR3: TGTGCCTGCGGGACCGGGAATTGGGACACTGAAGCTTTCTTT.

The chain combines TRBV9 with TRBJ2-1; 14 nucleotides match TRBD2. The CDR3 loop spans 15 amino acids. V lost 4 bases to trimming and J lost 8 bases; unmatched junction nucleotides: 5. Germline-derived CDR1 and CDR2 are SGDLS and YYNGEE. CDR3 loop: CASSPRLAGGHEQFF. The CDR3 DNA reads TGTGCCAGCAGCCCAAGACTAGCGGGGGGGCATGAGCAGTTCTTC.

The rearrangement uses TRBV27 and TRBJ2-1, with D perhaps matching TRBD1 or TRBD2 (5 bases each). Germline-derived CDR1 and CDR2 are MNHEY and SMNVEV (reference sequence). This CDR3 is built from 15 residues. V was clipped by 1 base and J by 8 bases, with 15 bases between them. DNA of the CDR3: TGTGCCAGCAGTTTATGGGACCCCCGTAGGGATGAGCAGTTCTTC. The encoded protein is CASSLWDPRRDEQFF.

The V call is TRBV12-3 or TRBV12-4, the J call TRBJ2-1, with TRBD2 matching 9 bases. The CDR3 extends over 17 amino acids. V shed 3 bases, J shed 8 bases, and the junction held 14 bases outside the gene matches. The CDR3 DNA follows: TGTGCCAGCAGTTTCCTAGCGGGGAGGGATCTAGAACATGAGCAGTTCTTC. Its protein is CASSFLAGRDLEHEQFF.

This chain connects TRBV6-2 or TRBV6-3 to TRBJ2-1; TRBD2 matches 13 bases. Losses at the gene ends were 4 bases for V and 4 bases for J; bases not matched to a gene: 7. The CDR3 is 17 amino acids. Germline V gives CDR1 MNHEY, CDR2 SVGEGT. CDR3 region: CASSSDLLAGGYNEQFF. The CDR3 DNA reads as TGTGCCAGCAGTTCTGACTTACTAGCGGGGGGGTACAATGAGCAGTTCTTC.

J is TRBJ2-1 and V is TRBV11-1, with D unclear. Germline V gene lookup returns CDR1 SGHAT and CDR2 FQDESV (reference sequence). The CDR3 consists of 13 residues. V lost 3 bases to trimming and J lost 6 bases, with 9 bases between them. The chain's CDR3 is CASSFHTTNEQFF. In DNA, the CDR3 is TGTGCCAGCAGCTTCCACACCACCAATGAGCAGTTCTTC.

CDR3 DNA: TGTGCCAGCAGCGCCGCAATCGGGGACACAGATACGCAGTATTTT. Translated, it gives CASSAAIGDTDTQYF. The chain joins TRBV9 to TRBJ2-3; D might be TRBD2 (5 bases). This CDR3 is built from 15 residues. The V gene lost 3 bases and the J gene lost 2 bases, with 13 bases spanning the gap. Per germline, CDR1 SGDLS and CDR2 YYNGEE.

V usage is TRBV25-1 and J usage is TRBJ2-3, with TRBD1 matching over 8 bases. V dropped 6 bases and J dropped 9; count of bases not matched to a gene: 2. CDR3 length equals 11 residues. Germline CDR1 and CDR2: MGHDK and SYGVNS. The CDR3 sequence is CASRTGVTQYF. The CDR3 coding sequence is TGTGCCAGCAGGACAGGGGTGACGCAGTATTTT.

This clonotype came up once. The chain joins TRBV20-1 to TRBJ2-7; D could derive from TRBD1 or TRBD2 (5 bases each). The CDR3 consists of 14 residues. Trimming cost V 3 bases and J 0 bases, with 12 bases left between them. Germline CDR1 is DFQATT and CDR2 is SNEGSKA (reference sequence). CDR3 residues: CSASGGTVSYEQYF. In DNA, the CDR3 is TGCAGTGCTAGTGGTGGGACGGTCTCCTACGAGCAGTACTTC.

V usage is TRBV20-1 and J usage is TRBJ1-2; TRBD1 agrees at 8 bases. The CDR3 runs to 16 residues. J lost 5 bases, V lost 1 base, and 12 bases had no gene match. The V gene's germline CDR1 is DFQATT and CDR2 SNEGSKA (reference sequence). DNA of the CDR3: TGCAGTGCTAGAGTTACCGGACAGGGAAATGGATATGGCTACACCTTC. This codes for CSARVTGQGNGYGYTF.

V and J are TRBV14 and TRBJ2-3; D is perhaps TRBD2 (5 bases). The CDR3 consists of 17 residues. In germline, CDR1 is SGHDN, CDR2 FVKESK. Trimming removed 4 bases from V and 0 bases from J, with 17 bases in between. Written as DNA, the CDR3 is TGTGCCAGCAGCCTCGAGGAGGATCCGAGAAGCACAGATACGCAGTATTTT. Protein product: CASSLEEDPRSTDTQYF.

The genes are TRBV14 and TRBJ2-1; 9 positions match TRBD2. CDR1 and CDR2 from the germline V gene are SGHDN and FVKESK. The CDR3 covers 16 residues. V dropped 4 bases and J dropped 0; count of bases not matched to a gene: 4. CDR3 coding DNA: TGTGCCAGCAGCCCTAATAGCGGGAGCTCCTACAATGAGCAGTTCTTC. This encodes CASSPNSGSSYNEQFF.

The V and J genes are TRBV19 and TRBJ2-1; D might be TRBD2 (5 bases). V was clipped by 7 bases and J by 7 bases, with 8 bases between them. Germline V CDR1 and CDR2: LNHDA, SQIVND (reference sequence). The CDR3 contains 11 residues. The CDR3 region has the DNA TGTGCCAGTAACGAGGGTAATGAGCAGTTCTTC. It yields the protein CASNEGNEQFF. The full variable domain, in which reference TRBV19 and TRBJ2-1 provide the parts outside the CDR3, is DGGITQSPKYLFRKEGQNVTLSCEQNLNHDAMYWYRQDPGQGLRLIYYSQIVNDFQKGDIAEGYSVSREKKESFPLTVTSAQKNPTAFYLCASNEGNEQFFGPGTRLTVL.